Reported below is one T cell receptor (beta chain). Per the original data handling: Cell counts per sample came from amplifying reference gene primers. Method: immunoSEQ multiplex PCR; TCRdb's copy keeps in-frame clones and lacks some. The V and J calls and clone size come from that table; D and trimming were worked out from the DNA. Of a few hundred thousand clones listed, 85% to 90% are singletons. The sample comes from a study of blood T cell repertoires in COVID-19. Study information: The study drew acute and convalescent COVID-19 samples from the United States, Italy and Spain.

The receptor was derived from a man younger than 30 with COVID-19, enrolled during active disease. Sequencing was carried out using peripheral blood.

In nucleotides, the CDR3 is TGCGCCAGCAGTGAGTTACCGCCGGGACTAGCTAGTGAGCAGTTCTTC. As protein: CASSELPPGLASEQFF. The chain combines TRBV10-1 with TRBJ2-1; TRBD2 aligns across 9 bases. V trimming: 1 base; J trimming: 9 bases; junction bases outside the gene matches: 10. This CDR3 region has 16 residues. In germline, CDR1 is WNHNN, CDR2 SYGVQD (reference sequence).